This T cell receptor beta chain was obtained from a study of blood T cells in healthy people across ages. A second PCR, run for about 6 to 11 cycles, used a sample-barcoded 5' primer plus a J-beta primer mix. TCRdb fed the 5' RACE reads into MiXCR, producing one record per CDR3 protein. The table lists roughly 1,100,000 distinct CDR3 sequences, less than 25% of them singletons. General observations from the study: Using unsorted PBMCs precluded a conclusive naive versus antigen-experienced comparison.

The CDR3 totals 14 residues. Trimming shortened V by 5 bases and J by 2 bases, and 10 bases separated the two germline ends. Germline CDR1 is MNHEY and CDR2 is SMNVEV (reference sequence). As concerns this clonotype: As yet, its antigen is unknown.

Each sample gave at least 6 million isolated PBMCs. These data were likewise used in another study, on T cells of mothers and their children.

The V call is TRBV27, the J call TRBJ1-5; D ambiguous. The clonotype originates from a girl aged 2-9 years in good health. The sample consisted of blood. Here the CDR3 DNA reads TGTGCCAGCAGTAGACATCTGGGCAATCAGCCCCAGCATTTT. It specifies CASSRHLGNQPQHF.